These T cell receptor beta chains were read from a single sample in a study of T cells in Graves' hyperthyroidism and ophthalmopathy. One entry per CDR3 protein results from TCRdb running MiXCR on the multiplex PCR reads. The data show approximately 400,000 distinct CDR3 sequences, approximately 25% seen once. What was sequenced was blood. The receptors originated from a man between 45 and 60 years old with Graves' hyperthyroidism. The CDR3 runs from the conserved cysteine through the conserved F or W. The D gene is left open where the match is weak. Only part of the rows carry a size: once, few, many, or a class if the clone is expanded.

D: TRBD1
size: few
V: TRBV24-1
J: TRBJ2-7
CDR3: CATSTGTGRGEQYF
DNA: TGTGCCACCAGTACAGGGACAGGGCGCGGCGAGCAGTACTTC

D: -
size: few
V: TRBV12-3/TRBV12-4
J: TRBJ1-2
CDR3: CASSLVSSGYGYTF
DNA: TGTGCCAGCAGTTTAGTGTCGTCGGGCTATGGCTACACCTTC

D: -
size: many
V: TRBV11-2
J: TRBJ2-3
CDR3: CASSPFLGDTQYF
DNA: TGTGCCAGCAGCCCCTTTTTAGGAGATACGCAGTATTTT

D: TRBD2
size: -
V: TRBV5-1
J: TRBJ2-1
CDR3: CASSLEGTSAYNEQFF
DNA: TGCGCCAGCAGCTTGGAGGGGACTAGCGCCTACAATGAGCAGTTCTTC

D: TRBD2
size: -
V: TRBV7-3
J: TRBJ2-1
CDR3: CASSKAGGSNNEQFF
DNA: TGTGCCAGCAGCAAAGCGGGAGGGTCTAACAATGAGCAGTTCTTC

D: -
size: -
V: TRBV19
J: TRBJ1-1
CDR3: CASTVGLPNTEAFF
DNA: TGTGCCAGTACCGTCGGGTTGCCGAACACTGAAGCTTTCTTT

D: -
size: -
V: TRBV27
J: TRBJ1-1
CDR3: CASSLSARMLAGTEAFF
DNA: TGTGCCAGCAGTTTATCGGCCAGGATGTTAGCCGGCACTGAAGCTTTCTTT

D: -
size: few
V: TRBV30
J: TRBJ2-1
CDR3: CAWVGSYNEQFF
DNA: TGTGCCTGGGTCGGCTCCTACAATGAGCAGTTCTTC

D: TRBD1
size: -
V: TRBV29-1
J: TRBJ2-2
CDR3: CSVGTENRPGELFF
DNA: TGCAGCGTAGGGACAGAGAATCGTCCCGGGGAGCTGTTTTTT

D: -
size: many
V: TRBV2
J: TRBJ2-1
CDR3: CASTGLPYNEQFF
DNA: TGTGCCAGCACTGGACTTCCCTACAATGAGCAGTTCTTC

D: -
size: -
V: TRBV29-1
J: TRBJ2-3
CDR3: CSVDEILESTQYF
DNA: TGCAGCGTTGATGAAATACTAGAGTCTACGCAGTATTTT

D: -
size: -
V: TRBV5-5
J: TRBJ1-5
CDR3: CASSLRASNQPQHF
DNA: TGTGCCAGCAGCTTGCGAGCTAGCAATCAGCCCCAGCATTTT

D: -
size: few
V: TRBV29-1
J: TRBJ2-5
CDR3: CSVEVGDTPRRTQYF
DNA: TGCAGCGTTGAAGTCGGGGACACACCTCGCCGGACCCAGTACTTC

D: -
size: few
V: TRBV5-1
J: TRBJ2-2
CDR3: CASNKPGGTGELFF
DNA: TGCGCCAGCAACAAACCCGGAGGCACCGGGGAGCTGTTTTTT

D: -
size: once
V: TRBV6-1
J: TRBJ2-7
CDR3: CASSELSLKDEQYF
DNA: TGTGCCAGCAGTGAACTTTCCCTTAAGGACGAGCAGTACTTC

D: -
size: -
V: TRBV6-1
J: TRBJ1-6
CDR3: CASSFKGSPLHF
DNA: TGTGCCAGCAGCTTCAAAGGATCACCCCTCCACTTT

D: -
size: -
V: TRBV9
J: TRBJ2-3
CDR3: CASSVQGMEDTQYF
DNA: TGTGCCAGCAGCGTACAGGGGATGGAAGATACGCAGTATTTT

D: -
size: -
V: TRBV3-1
J: TRBJ2-7
CDR3: CASSQVLASEQYF
DNA: TGTGCCAGCAGCCAAGTCCTAGCCTCCGAGCAGTACTTC

D: -
size: many
V: TRBV3-1
J: TRBJ2-4
CDR3: CASSPSESIQYF
DNA: TGTGCCAGCAGCCCTAGCGAGAGCATTCAGTACTTC

D: TRBD2
size: few
V: TRBV11-2
J: TRBJ2-3
CDR3: CASSLVPLAGVRDTQYF
DNA: TGTGCCAGCAGCTTAGTTCCCCTAGCGGGAGTTAGAGATACGCAGTATTTT

D: TRBD2
size: once
V: TRBV9
J: TRBJ2-2
CDR3: CASSYFAGALNTGELFF
DNA: TGTGCCAGCAGCTACTTTGCGGGAGCCCTAAACACCGGGGAGCTGTTTTTT

D: -
size: -
V: TRBV20-1
J: TRBJ1-2
CDR3: CSARKGENYGYTF
DNA: TGCAGTGCTAGAAAAGGGGAGAACTATGGCTACACCTTC

D: TRBD1
size: few
V: TRBV7-3
J: TRBJ2-2
CDR3: CASSLGPSTGGETGELFF
DNA: TGTGCCAGCAGCTTAGGCCCCTCGACAGGGGGCGAAACCGGGGAGCTGTTTTTT

D: -
size: many
V: TRBV6-1
J: TRBJ2-3
CDR3: CASSAKSIPSTDTQYF
DNA: TGTGCCAGCAGTGCCAAGAGTATCCCTAGCACAGATACGCAGTATTTT

D: -
size: -
V: TRBV3-1
J: TRBJ1-6
CDR3: CASSQEAWGASPLHF
DNA: TGTGCCAGCAGCCAAGAGGCCTGGGGGGCATCACCCCTCCACTTT

D: -
size: once
V: TRBV7-9
J: TRBJ1-2
CDR3: CASSLPGKTYGYTF
DNA: TGTGCCAGCAGCTTACCTGGGAAGACCTATGGCTACACCTTC

D: -
size: few
V: TRBV20-1
J: TRBJ2-5
CDR3: CSARVPGPGETQYF
DNA: TGCAGTGCTAGGGTGCCGGGCCCGGGAGAGACCCAGTACTTC

D: -
size: -
V: TRBV3-1
J: TRBJ2-3
CDR3: CASSQATSGTQYF
DNA: TGTGCCAGCAGCCAAGCTACTAGTGGTACGCAGTATTTT

D: -
size: -
V: TRBV20-1
J: TRBJ2-5
CDR3: CSARPARGGQETQYF
DNA: TGCAGTGCTAGACCCGCCCGGGGCGGCCAAGAGACCCAGTACTTC

D: TRBD1
size: -
V: TRBV20-1
J: TRBJ2-7
CDR3: CSARTWDRGTYEQYF
DNA: TGCAGTGCTAGAACCTGGGACAGGGGGACCTACGAGCAGTACTTC

D: TRBD1
size: many
V: TRBV2
J: TRBJ1-2
CDR3: CASRTDRAVNYGYTF
DNA: TGTGCCAGCAGGACGGACAGGGCTGTAAACTATGGCTACACCTTC

D: TRBD1
size: once
V: TRBV5-5
J: TRBJ1-4
CDR3: CASSLVFGDREEKLFF
DNA: TGTGCCAGCAGCTTGGTTTTCGGGGACAGGGAGGAAAAACTGTTTTTT

D: -
size: -
V: TRBV19
J: TRBJ1-2
CDR3: CASTKRGDYGYTF
DNA: TGTGCCAGTACCAAGCGGGGGGACTATGGCTACACCTTC

D: TRBD1
size: -
V: TRBV15
J: TRBJ1-4
CDR3: CATSRDPRRLETGDEKLFF
DNA: TGTGCCACCAGCAGAGACCCAAGGCGTTTGGAGACAGGGGACGAAAAACTGTTTTTT

D: -
size: few
V: TRBV5-1
J: TRBJ2-3
CDR3: CASSQYQGIASTDTQYF
DNA: TGCGCCAGCAGCCAATACCAGGGAATTGCTAGCACAGATACGCAGTATTTT

D: TRBD1
size: few
V: TRBV27
J: TRBJ2-7
CDR3: CASSYRGISYEQYF
DNA: TGTGCCAGCAGTTACAGGGGCATCTCCTACGAGCAGTACTTC

D: -
size: many
V: TRBV2
J: TRBJ1-5
CDR3: CASSGGGNQPQHF
DNA: TGTGCCAGCAGTGGAGGGGGAAATCAGCCCCAGCATTTT

D: -
size: few
V: TRBV9
J: TRBJ2-2
CDR3: CASSVDSDYTGELFF
DNA: TGTGCCAGCAGCGTAGATAGCGACTACACCGGGGAGCTGTTTTTT

D: TRBD2
size: many
V: TRBV2
J: TRBJ2-1
CDR3: CASSTTSGSYNEQFF
DNA: TGTGCCAGCAGTACAACTAGCGGATCATACAATGAGCAGTTCTTC

D: -
size: few
V: TRBV28
J: TRBJ2-1
CDR3: CASNSGHQGTSYNEQFF
DNA: TGTGCCAGCAATTCGGGACATCAGGGGACCTCCTACAATGAGCAGTTCTTC

D: TRBD2
size: -
V: TRBV7-2
J: TRBJ2-7
CDR3: CASSPGLAVVGEQYF
DNA: TGTGCCAGCAGCCCGGGACTAGCGGTCGTCGGCGAGCAGTACTTC

D: -
size: -
V: TRBV10-3
J: TRBJ2-3
CDR3: CAISARGGDTDTQYF
DNA: TGTGCCATCAGTGCCAGGGGGGGGGACACAGATACGCAGTATTTT

D: TRBD2
size: few
V: TRBV7-9
J: TRBJ2-5
CDR3: CASSLATGGIGETQYF
DNA: TGTGCCAGCAGCTTAGCGACGGGAGGGATCGGAGAGACCCAGTACTTC

D: -
size: few
V: TRBV11-2
J: TRBJ2-3
CDR3: CASSLGRLDTQYF
DNA: TGTGCCAGCAGCTTGGGTCGATTGGATACGCAGTATTTT

D: -
size: -
V: TRBV10-2
J: TRBJ2-4
CDR3: CASSGGQIKNIQYF
DNA: TGCGCCAGCAGTGGAGGGCAAATAAAAAACATTCAGTACTTC

D: -
size: few
V: TRBV27
J: TRBJ2-1
CDR3: CASSSAQSSYNEQFF
DNA: TGTGCCAGCAGCTCGGCACAAAGCTCCTACAATGAGCAGTTCTTC

D: -
size: -
V: TRBV29-1
J: TRBJ1-2
CDR3: CSVEDPGDYGYTF
DNA: TGCAGCGTTGAAGACCCGGGTGACTATGGCTACACCTTC

D: TRBD2
size: -
V: TRBV2
J: TRBJ2-1
CDR3: CASSEQLAGVSNGQFF
DNA: TGTGCCAGCAGTGAGCAGTTAGCGGGAGTTTCCAATGGGCAGTTCTTC

D: -
size: many
V: TRBV12-3/TRBV12-4
J: TRBJ2-3
CDR3: CASSLGLTSTDTQYF
DNA: TGTGCCAGCAGTTTAGGACTAACTAGCACAGATACGCAGTATTTT